These T cell receptor beta chains were read from a single sample in a study of cytomegalovirus exposure and HLA in healthy donors. Here immunoSEQ multiplex PCR was the method, and the copy in TCRdb shows in-frame clones only, minus some. The repertoire holds 90,000 to 150,000 clones, with about 74% as singletons. The sample was PBMCs. Receptors were obtained from a female donor in good health and CMV-seronegative. Both conserved end residues are trimmed from each CDR3.

V,CDR3
TRBV29-1,SVSRGEYGYT
TRBV6-5,ASSLRRGQMNTEAF
TRBV19,ASSTTGTGSEKLF
TRBV19,ASRSLAGGLEF
TRBV19,ASSIRQGGLAGVFGELF
TRBV25-1,ASSGGDRLNTEAF
TRBV19,ASSGQGYNEQF
TRBV5-4,ASSQPDSPGETQY
TRBV6-5,ASKGNRGNNYGYT
TRBV6-4,ASSDGGADGTDTQY
TRBV6-1,ASSEELAGEQETQY
TRBV6-6,ASSGTPAATNEKLF
TRBV7-2,ASSVGQLSYNEQF
TRBV29-1,SVDEGTAGGAF